A single T cell receptor (beta chain) is shown here with its context. No antigen is known for it. This record belongs to a study of OX40 agonist ivuxolimab in advanced cancers. Overall study context: Every 2 weeks, ivuxolimab was infused into the patients intravenously at between 0.01 and 10 mg/kg.

CDR1 is LGHNA, CDR2 YSLEER, per germline. The CDR3 spans 16 residues. Trimming took off 1 base at V and 2 bases at J, with 12 bases between the two ends. Profiled with immunoSEQ multiplex PCR; TCRdb holds only in-frame clones, not every one. This sample has about 41,000 clones, with 60% to 80% found just once. Study outcomes and limitations: Partial responders dosed at 0.1-3.0 mg/kg displayed clonal expansion ranking among the lowest. Circulating CD4+ and CD8+ T cells showed clonal expansion by week 6 at 0.1 to 3.0 mg/kg. Average numbers of expanded clones were greater in CD8+ T cells than in CD4+.

Sequencing was performed on CD4+ or CD8+ T cells sorted from blood, taken in a trial of the OX40 agonist ivuxolimab. The TCR originated in an adult with an advanced solid tumor such as melanoma, head and neck, liver or kidney cancer. The gene calls are TRBV4-3 and TRBJ1-5, with no clear D. The CDR3 DNA is TGCGCCAGCAGCCAAGGGGTCCGTGGGGGCAATCAGCCCCAGCATTTT. Protein product: CASSQGVRGGNQPQHF.